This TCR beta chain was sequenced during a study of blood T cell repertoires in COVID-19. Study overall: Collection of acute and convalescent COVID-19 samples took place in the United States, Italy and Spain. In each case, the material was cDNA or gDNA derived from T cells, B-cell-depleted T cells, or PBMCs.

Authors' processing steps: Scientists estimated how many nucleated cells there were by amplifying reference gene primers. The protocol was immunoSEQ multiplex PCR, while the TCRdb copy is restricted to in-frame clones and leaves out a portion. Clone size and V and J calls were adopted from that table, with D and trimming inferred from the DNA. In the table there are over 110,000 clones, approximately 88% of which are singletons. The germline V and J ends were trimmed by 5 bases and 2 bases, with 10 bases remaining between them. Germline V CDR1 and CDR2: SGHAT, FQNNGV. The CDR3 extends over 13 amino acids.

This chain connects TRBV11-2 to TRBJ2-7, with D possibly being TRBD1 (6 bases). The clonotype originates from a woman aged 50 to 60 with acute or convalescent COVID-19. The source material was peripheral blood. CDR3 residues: CASSVGQPYEQYF. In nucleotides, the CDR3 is TGTGCCAGCAGCGTAGGACAGCCCTACGAGCAGTACTTC.